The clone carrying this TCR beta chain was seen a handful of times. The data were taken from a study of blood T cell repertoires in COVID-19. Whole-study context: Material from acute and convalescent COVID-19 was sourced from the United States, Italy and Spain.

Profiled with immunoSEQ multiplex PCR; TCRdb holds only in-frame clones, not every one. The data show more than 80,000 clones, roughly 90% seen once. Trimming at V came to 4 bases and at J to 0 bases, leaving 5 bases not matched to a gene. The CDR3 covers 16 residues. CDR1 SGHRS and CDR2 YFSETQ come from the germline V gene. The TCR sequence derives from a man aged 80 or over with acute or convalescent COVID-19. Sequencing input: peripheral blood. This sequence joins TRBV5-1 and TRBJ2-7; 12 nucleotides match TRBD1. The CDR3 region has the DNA TGCGCCAGCAGCGGGGGGACAGGGGGCAGCTCCTACGAGCAGTACTTC. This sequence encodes CASSGGTGGSSYEQYF.